This T cell receptor beta chain comes out of a study of post-analysis software for immune sequencing data. Turning to the study itself: Some patients lacked subtype; others had relapsing-remitting, secondary progressive or progressive-relapsing disease.

Every TCR beta cDNA library bore unique molecular identifiers. Input amounts of roughly 0.9 to 10 million T cells were used. These gave around 500,000 cDNA molecules, so each molecule approximated one T cell. TCRdb re-derived calls from the PCR reads in MiXCR, one entry per CDR3 protein. The sample shows hundreds of thousands of distinct CDR3 sequences, around 27% of them seen only once. As concerns this clonotype: Its antigen remains unidentified.

CDR3 length: 13 amino acids. Germline-derived CDR1 and CDR2 are DFQATT and SNEGSKA (reference sequence). V shed 3 bases and J 7 bases; nucleotides not matched to a gene: 4. The study, taken as a whole, reports: Samples sharing a preparation batch grouped tightly together when assessed by F measure. Patients carried roughly 5 TRBV segments more frequently than controls did, and TRBV5-6, TRBV5-1 and TRBV20-1 were among them. Controls significantly exceeded multiple sclerosis patients in normalized Chao1 diversity.

V gene TRBV20-1 combines with J gene TRBJ1-2; TRBD1 matches at 11 bases. The sequence was obtained from a girl between 5 and 17 years old with multiple sclerosis. Sequences were obtained from blood. CDR3 coding DNA: TGCAGTGCTAGGCGGACAGGGGGCTCTGGCTACACCTTC. It codes for CSARRTGGSGYTF.